Given below is one TCR beta chain in context. One entry per CDR3 protein, called by TCRdb with MiXCR from the 5' RACE reads. There are just under 65,000 distinct CDR3 sequences in the sample; around a fifth occur only once, and 2.9% lies in the top ten. CDR1 and CDR2 from the germline V gene are SGHAT and FQNNGV. The CDR3 extends over 13 amino acids. Trimming cost V 3 bases and J 11 bases, with 16 bases left between them. This chain joins TRBV11-2 and TRBJ1-1, with a tentative D call TRBD1 (6 bases). The receptor was derived from a female donor with breast cancer. Sequencing was carried out using memory CD4+ T cells sorted from a lymph node. As for subset: memory CD4+ T cells, CD4+CD45RO+CD25-. In nucleotides, the CDR3 is TGTGCCAGCAGCTTGAGTTTGGAGGGGGAGGCTTTCTTT. Its protein product is CASSLSLEGEAFF.